Listed below are T cell receptor beta chains from one sample, sequenced in a study of OX40 agonist ivuxolimab in advanced cancers. The assay was immunoSEQ multiplex PCR, and TCRdb's table has in-frame clones only and misses some. Among about 79,000 clones listed, about 85% were seen once. The input for sequencing was CD4+ or CD8+ T cells sorted from blood, taken in a trial of the OX40 agonist ivuxolimab. Receptors were obtained from an adult with an advanced solid tumor such as melanoma, head and neck, liver or kidney cancer. CDR3s leave out the opening cysteine and the closing phenylalanine or tryptophan. A clone size is listed for some rows: how often the clone was seen (once, few, many), or a class if it is expanded.

v_call: TRBV7-2; j_call: TRBJ2-3; clone_size: NA; cdr3_aa: ASSLGLGTDTQY
v_call: TRBV10-1; j_call: TRBJ2-3; clone_size: NA; cdr3_aa: ASTIERETFPDTQY
v_call: TRBV5-4; j_call: TRBJ2-5; clone_size: NA; cdr3_aa: ASSFQGGKTQY
v_call: TRBV7-2; j_call: TRBJ2-3; clone_size: NA; cdr3_aa: ASSPQTREGDTQY
v_call: TRBV5-4; j_call: TRBJ2-1; clone_size: NA; cdr3_aa: ASSLKTSGLYNEQF
v_call: TRBV4-1; j_call: TRBJ1-5; clone_size: NA; cdr3_aa: ASSQEWGHGNQPQH
v_call: TRBV7-8; j_call: TRBJ1-5; clone_size: few; cdr3_aa: ASSLDGGGQPQH
v_call: TRBV9; j_call: TRBJ1-2; clone_size: NA; cdr3_aa: ASSASPNYGYT
v_call: TRBV6-1; j_call: TRBJ2-7; clone_size: NA; cdr3_aa: ASSDAGGEQY
v_call: TRBV27; j_call: TRBJ2-7; clone_size: NA; cdr3_aa: ASSPFLGTSGSYEQY
v_call: TRBV14; j_call: TRBJ2-7; clone_size: NA; cdr3_aa: ASSQDLGTGRIEQY
v_call: TRBV4-3; j_call: TRBJ1-1; clone_size: NA; cdr3_aa: ASSHGGYTEAF
v_call: TRBV28; j_call: TRBJ2-7; clone_size: NA; cdr3_aa: ASSIGLAREQY
v_call: TRBV9; j_call: TRBJ1-3; clone_size: NA; cdr3_aa: ASSVAPPASGNTIY
v_call: TRBV7-9; j_call: TRBJ2-6; clone_size: NA; cdr3_aa: ASSLQVPGANVLT
v_call: TRBV5-1; j_call: TRBJ2-7; clone_size: once; cdr3_aa: ASSLETGTYEQY
v_call: TRBV28; j_call: TRBJ2-2; clone_size: NA; cdr3_aa: ASRVEGNTGELF
v_call: TRBV4-1; j_call: TRBJ2-7; clone_size: NA; cdr3_aa: ATIATEFNEQY
v_call: TRBV4-1; j_call: TRBJ2-6; clone_size: NA; cdr3_aa: ASSQGPSGANVLT
v_call: TRBV30; j_call: TRBJ2-7; clone_size: NA; cdr3_aa: AWSTGQGDREQY
v_call: TRBV5-1; j_call: TRBJ2-2; clone_size: NA; cdr3_aa: ASSLVDTGELF
v_call: TRBV28; j_call: TRBJ1-1; clone_size: NA; cdr3_aa: ASGQGGTTEAF
v_call: TRBV12-2; j_call: TRBJ2-3; clone_size: NA; cdr3_aa: ASRLEDLTGTDTQY
v_call: TRBV11-3; j_call: TRBJ1-2; clone_size: many; cdr3_aa: ASSFLGGQSYLRYGYT
v_call: TRBV5-4; j_call: TRBJ1-3; clone_size: few; cdr3_aa: ASSLGGQPGNTIY
v_call: TRBV7-8; j_call: TRBJ2-1; clone_size: NA; cdr3_aa: ASSLVMDEQF
v_call: TRBV5-1; j_call: TRBJ1-3; clone_size: NA; cdr3_aa: ASSLEMTGSGNTIY
v_call: TRBV28; j_call: TRBJ1-4; clone_size: once; cdr3_aa: ASSLLRSREKLF
v_call: TRBV19; j_call: TRBJ1-1; clone_size: NA; cdr3_aa: ASSLQWADEAF
v_call: TRBV2; j_call: TRBJ1-3; clone_size: NA; cdr3_aa: ASEMGQGGNTIY
v_call: TRBV21-1; j_call: TRBJ1-1; clone_size: once; cdr3_aa: ASICKGTGNTEAF
v_call: TRBV6-6; j_call: TRBJ2-7; clone_size: NA; cdr3_aa: ASSYSSGSTYEQY
v_call: TRBV19; j_call: TRBJ2-1; clone_size: NA; cdr3_aa: ASSWAPAAFNEQF
v_call: TRBV9; j_call: TRBJ2-5; clone_size: NA; cdr3_aa: ASSVGTGSQETQY
v_call: TRBV5-1; j_call: TRBJ2-7; clone_size: NA; cdr3_aa: ASSLSAASYEQY
v_call: TRBV5-1; j_call: TRBJ2-1; clone_size: NA; cdr3_aa: ASSLEPGEEDEQF
v_call: TRBV28; j_call: TRBJ2-1; clone_size: NA; cdr3_aa: ASKARQGPYNEQF
v_call: TRBV4-1; j_call: TRBJ2-1; clone_size: few; cdr3_aa: ASSQEKEGYNEQF
v_call: TRBV4-1; j_call: TRBJ2-1; clone_size: NA; cdr3_aa: ASSQVMGVGLNEQF
v_call: TRBV13; j_call: TRBJ1-5; clone_size: NA; cdr3_aa: ASSLGNSNQPQH
v_call: TRBV28; j_call: TRBJ1-1; clone_size: NA; cdr3_aa: ASSLTNTEAF
v_call: TRBV18; j_call: TRBJ2-3; clone_size: once; cdr3_aa: ASSPPRSGQADTQY
v_call: TRBV5-8; j_call: TRBJ1-6; clone_size: NA; cdr3_aa: ASSLEVWEVGNSPLH